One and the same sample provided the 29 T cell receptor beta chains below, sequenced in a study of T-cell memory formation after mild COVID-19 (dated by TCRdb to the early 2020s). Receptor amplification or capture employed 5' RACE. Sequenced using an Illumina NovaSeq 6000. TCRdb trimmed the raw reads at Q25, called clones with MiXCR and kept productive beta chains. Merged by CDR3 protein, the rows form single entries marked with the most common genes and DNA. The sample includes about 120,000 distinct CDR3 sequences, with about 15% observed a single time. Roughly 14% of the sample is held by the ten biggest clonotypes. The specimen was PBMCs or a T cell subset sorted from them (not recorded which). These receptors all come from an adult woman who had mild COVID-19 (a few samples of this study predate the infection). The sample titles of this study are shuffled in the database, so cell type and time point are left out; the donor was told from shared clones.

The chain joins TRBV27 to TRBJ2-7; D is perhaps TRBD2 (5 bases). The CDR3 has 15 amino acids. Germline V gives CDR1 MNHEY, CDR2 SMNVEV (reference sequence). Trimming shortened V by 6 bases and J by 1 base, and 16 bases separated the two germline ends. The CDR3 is CASSPTGFDSYEQYF. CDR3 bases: TGTGCCAGCAGCCCCACGGGGTTCGATTCCTACGAGCAGTACTTC.

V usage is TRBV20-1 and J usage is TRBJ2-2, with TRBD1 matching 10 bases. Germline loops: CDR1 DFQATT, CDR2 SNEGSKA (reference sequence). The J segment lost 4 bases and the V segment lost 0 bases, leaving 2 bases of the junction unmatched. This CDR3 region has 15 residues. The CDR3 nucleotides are TGCAGTGCTAGAGATCGGGACAGGGGCACCGGGGAGCTGTTTTTT. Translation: CSARDRDRGTGELFF.

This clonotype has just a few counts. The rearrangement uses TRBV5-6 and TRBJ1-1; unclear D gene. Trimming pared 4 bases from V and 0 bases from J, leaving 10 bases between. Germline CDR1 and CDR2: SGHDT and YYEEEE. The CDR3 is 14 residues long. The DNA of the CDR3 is TGTGCCAGCAGCGGCCGTTTGGTGAACACTGAAGCTTTCTTT. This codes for CASSGRLVNTEAFF.

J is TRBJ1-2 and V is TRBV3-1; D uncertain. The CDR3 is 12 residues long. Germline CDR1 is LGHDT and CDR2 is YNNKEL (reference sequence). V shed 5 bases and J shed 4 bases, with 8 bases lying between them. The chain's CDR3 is CASSSVIYGYTF. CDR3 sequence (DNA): TGTGCCAGCAGCTCAGTGATCTATGGCTACACCTTC.

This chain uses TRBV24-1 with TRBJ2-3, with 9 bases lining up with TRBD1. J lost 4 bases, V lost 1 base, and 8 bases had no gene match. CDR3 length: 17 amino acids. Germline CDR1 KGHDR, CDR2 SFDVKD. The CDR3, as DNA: TGTGCCACCAGTGATTTCCGGGACAGGGAAGGATCAGATACGCAGTATTTT. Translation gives CATSDFRDREGSDTQYF.

The DNA of the CDR3 is TGTGCCAGCAGTGGTTCGGGGACAGGGACCTACGAGCAGTACTTC. This sequence encodes CASSGSGTGTYEQYF. V and J are TRBV6-5 and TRBJ2-7, with TRBD1 identical over 9 bases. The CDR3 covers 15 residues. Germline V gives CDR1 MNHEY, CDR2 SVGAGI. V lost 5 bases, J lost 2 bases, and 7 bases stayed unmatched.

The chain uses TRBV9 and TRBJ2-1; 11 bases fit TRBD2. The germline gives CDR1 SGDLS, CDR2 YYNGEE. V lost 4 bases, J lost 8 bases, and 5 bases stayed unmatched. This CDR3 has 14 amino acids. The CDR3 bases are TGTGCCAGCAGCACTAGCGGGAGTTGGGATGAGCAGTTCTTC. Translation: CASSTSGSWDEQFF. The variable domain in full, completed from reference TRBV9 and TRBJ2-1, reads DSGVTQTPKHLITATGQRVTLRCSPRSGDLSVYWYQQSLDQGLQFLIQYYNGEERAKGNILERFSAQQFPDLHSELNLSSLELGDSALYFCASSTSGSWDEQFFGPGTRLTVL.

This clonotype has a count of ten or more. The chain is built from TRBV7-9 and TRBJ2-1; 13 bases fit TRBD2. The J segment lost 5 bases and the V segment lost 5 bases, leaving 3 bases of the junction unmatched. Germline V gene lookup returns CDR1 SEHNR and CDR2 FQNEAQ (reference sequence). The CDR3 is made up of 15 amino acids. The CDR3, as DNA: TGTGCCAGCAGCCTCGGACTAGCGGGAGACAATGAGCAGTTCTTC. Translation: CASSLGLAGDNEQFF.

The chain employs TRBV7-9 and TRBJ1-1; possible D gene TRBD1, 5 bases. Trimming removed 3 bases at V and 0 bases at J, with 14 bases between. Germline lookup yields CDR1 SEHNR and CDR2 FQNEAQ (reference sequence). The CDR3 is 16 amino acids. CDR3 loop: CASSFGPTDLNTEAFF. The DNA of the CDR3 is TGTGCCAGCAGCTTTGGCCCGACAGACCTGAACACTGAAGCTTTCTTT.

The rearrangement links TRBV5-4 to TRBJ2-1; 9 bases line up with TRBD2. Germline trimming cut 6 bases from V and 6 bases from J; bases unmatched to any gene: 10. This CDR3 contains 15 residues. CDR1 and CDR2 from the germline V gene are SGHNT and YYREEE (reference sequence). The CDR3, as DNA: TGTGCCAGCAATGGGCTAGCGGGGCCTCTCAATGAGCAGTTCTTC. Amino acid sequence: CASNGLAGPLNEQFF.

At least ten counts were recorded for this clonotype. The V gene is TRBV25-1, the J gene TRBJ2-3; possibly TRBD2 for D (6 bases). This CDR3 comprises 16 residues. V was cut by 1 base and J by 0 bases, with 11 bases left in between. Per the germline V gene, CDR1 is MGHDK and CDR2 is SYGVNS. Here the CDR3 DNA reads TGTGCCAGCAGTGAATGGGCGGGATTTAGCACAGATACGCAGTATTTT. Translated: CASSEWAGFSTDTQYF.

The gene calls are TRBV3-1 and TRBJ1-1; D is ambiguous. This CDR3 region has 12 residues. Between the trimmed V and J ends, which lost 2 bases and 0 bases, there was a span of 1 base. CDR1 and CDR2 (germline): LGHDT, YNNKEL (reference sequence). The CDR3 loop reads CASSQMNTEAFF. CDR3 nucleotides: TGTGCCAGCAGCCAAATGAACACTGAAGCTTTCTTT. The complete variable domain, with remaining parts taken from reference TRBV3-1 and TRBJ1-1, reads DTAVSQTPKYLVTQMGNDKSIKCEQNLGHDTMYWYKQDSKKFLKIMFSYNNKELIINETVPNRFSPKSPDKAHLNLHINSLELGDSAVYFCASSQMNTEAFFGQGTRLTVV.

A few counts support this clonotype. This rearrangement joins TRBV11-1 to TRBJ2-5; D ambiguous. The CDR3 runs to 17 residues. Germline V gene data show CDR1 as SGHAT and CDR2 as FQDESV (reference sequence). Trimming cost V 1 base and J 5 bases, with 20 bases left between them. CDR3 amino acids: CASSLVGSGSRLETQYF. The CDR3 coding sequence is TGTGCCAGCAGCTTAGTGGGTAGTGGCAGTCGTTTGGAGACCCAGTACTTC.

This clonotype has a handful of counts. CDR3 bases: TGTGCCAGCAGGGACTCGGGGCGCAATTTCGGGGAGCTGTTTTTT. Protein: CASRDSGRNFGELFF. The chain carries TRBV7-9 and TRBJ2-2; D is perhaps TRBD1 or TRBD2 (5 bases each). V was clipped by 6 bases and J by 7 bases, with 18 bases between them. The germline V gene has CDR1 SEHNR and CDR2 FQNEAQ (reference sequence). This CDR3 region has 15 residues.

CDR3 DNA: TGTGCCAGCAGCTTGGCAGGGACGAAAGAGACCCAGTACTTC. Protein product: CASSLAGTKETQYF. V is TRBV5-6 and J is TRBJ2-5; D might be TRBD1 or TRBD2, each matching 5 bases. Looked up from germline, CDR1 is SGHDT and CDR2 is YYEEEE. CDR3 length: 14 residues. Trimming shortened V by 0 bases and J by 3 bases, and 9 bases separated the two germline ends.

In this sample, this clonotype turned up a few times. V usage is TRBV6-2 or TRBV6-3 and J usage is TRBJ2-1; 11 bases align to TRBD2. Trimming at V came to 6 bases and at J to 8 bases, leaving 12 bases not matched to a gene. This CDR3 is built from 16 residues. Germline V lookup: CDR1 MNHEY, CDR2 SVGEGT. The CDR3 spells CASSSEALAGGYEQFF. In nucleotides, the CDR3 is TGTGCCAGCAGCTCGGAAGCGCTAGCGGGAGGCTATGAGCAGTTCTTC.

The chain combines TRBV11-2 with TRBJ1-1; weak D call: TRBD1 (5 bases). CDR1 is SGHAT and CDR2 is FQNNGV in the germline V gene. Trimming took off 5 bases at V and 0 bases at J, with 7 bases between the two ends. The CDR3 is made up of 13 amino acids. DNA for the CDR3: TGTGCCAGCAGCCGGACACTGAACACTGAAGCTTTCTTT. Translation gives CASSRTLNTEAFF.

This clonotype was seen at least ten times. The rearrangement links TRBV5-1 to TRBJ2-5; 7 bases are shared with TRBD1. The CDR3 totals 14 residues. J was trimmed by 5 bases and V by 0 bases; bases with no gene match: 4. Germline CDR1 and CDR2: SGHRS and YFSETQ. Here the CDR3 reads CASSLEQGTETQYF. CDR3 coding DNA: TGCGCCAGCAGCTTGGAACAGGGGACGGAGACCCAGTACTTC.

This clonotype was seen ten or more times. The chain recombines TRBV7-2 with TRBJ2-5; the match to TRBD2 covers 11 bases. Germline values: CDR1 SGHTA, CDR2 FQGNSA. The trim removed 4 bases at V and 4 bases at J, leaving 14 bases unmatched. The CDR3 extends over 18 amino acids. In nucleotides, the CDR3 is TGTGCCAGCAGCTCGGCCGGGACTAGCGGCTTCGGGGGAGAGACCCAGTACTTC. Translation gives CASSSAGTSGFGGETQYF.

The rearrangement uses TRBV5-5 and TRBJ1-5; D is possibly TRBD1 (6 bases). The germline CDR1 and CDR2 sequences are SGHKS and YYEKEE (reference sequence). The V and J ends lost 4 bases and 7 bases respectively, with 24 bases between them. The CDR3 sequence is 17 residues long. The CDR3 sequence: CASSPLGTSLWIQPQHF. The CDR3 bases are TGTGCCAGCAGCCCCCTCGGGACAAGCCTCTGGATCCAGCCCCAGCATTTT.

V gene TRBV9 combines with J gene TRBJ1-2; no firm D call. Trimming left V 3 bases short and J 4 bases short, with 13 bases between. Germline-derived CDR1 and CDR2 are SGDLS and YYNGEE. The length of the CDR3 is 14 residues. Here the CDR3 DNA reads TGTGCCAGCAGCGCCGACTCCAGCGTCTATGGCTACACCTTC. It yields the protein CASSADSSVYGYTF.

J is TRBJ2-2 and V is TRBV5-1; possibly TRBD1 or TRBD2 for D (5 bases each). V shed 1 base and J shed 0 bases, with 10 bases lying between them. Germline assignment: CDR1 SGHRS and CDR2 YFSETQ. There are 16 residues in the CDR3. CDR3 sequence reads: CASSLPGRTNTGELFF. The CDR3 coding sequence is TGCGCCAGCAGCTTGCCGGGACGCACGAACACCGGGGAGCTGTTTTTT.

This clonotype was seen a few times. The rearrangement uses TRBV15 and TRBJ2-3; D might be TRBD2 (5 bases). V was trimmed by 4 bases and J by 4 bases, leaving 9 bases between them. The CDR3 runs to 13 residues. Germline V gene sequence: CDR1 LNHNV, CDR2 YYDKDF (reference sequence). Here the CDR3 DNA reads TGTGCCACCAGCATGGACTTCTCAGATACGCAGTATTTT. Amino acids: CATSMDFSDTQYF.

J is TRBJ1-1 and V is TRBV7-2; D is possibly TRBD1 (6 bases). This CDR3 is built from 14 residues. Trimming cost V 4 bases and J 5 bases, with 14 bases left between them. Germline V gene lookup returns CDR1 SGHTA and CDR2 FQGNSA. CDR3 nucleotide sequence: TGTGCCAGCAGCTCCCCGACAGGAATGACTGAAGCTTTCTTT. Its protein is CASSSPTGMTEAFF.

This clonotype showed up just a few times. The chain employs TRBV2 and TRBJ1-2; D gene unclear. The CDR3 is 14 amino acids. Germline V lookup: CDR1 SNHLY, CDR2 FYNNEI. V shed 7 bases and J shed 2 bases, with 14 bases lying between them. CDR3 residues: CASTSEYGNYGYTF. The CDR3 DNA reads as TGTGCCAGCACCTCCGAGTACGGGAACTATGGCTACACCTTC.

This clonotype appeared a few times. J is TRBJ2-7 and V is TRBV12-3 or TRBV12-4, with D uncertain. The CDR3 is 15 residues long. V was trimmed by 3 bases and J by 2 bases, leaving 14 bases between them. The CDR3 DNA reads TGTGCCAGCAGTTTTATGGCCTACTTTACCTACGAGCAGTACTTC. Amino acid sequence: CASSFMAYFTYEQYF.

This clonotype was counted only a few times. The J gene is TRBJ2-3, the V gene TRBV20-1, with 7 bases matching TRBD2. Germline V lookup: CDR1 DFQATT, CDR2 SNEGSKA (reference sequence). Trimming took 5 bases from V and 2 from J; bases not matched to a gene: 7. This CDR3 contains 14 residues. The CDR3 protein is CSADTSDNTDTQYF. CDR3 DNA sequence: TGCAGTGCTGATACTAGCGATAACACAGATACGCAGTATTTT.

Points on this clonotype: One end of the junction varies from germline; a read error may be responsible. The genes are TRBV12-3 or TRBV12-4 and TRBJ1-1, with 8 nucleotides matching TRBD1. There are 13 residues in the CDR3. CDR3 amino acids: CSSTGTGNTEAFF. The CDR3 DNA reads TGTTCCAGCACTGGGACAGGGAACACTGAAGCTTTCTTT.

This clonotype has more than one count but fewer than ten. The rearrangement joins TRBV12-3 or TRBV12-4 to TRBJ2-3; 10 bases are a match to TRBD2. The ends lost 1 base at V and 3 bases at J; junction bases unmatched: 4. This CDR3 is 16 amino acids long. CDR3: CASSLGLAGVTDTQYF. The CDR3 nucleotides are TGTGCCAGCAGTTTAGGGCTAGCGGGGGTAACAGATACGCAGTATTTT.